This TCR beta chain emerged from a study of blood T cell repertoires in COVID-19. The wider study: In each case, the material was cDNA or gDNA derived from T cells, B-cell-depleted T cells, or PBMCs.

Assay: immunoSEQ multiplex PCR; the TCRdb copy retains only in-frame clones and omits some. Of around 150,000 clones in the sample, approximately 80% were seen once. Trimming removed 7 bases from V and 1 base from J; junction bases left unmatched: 2. The CDR3 loop spans 13 amino acids. Per germline, CDR1 MDHEN and CDR2 SYDVKM. All recovered Cohort 3 donors got two negative PCRs, got clearance, or saw symptom resolution. Sequencing was carried out using PBMCs or T cells enriched from blood (not recorded which). This TCR was sampled from a woman aged 55-70 years who had recovered from COVID-19. This chain links TRBV28 with TRBJ2-7; 9 nucleotides agree with TRBD2. The CDR3 sequence is CASTSGESYEQYF. CDR3 sequence (DNA): TGTGCCAGCACTAGCGGGGAATCCTACGAGCAGTACTTC. The full variable domain, rest sourced from reference TRBV28 and TRBJ2-7, is DVKVTQSSRYLVKRTGEKVFLECVQDMDHENMFWYRQDPGLGLRLIYFSYDVKMKEKGDIPEGYSVSREKKERFSLILESASTNQTSMYLCASTSGESYEQYFGPGTRLTVT.